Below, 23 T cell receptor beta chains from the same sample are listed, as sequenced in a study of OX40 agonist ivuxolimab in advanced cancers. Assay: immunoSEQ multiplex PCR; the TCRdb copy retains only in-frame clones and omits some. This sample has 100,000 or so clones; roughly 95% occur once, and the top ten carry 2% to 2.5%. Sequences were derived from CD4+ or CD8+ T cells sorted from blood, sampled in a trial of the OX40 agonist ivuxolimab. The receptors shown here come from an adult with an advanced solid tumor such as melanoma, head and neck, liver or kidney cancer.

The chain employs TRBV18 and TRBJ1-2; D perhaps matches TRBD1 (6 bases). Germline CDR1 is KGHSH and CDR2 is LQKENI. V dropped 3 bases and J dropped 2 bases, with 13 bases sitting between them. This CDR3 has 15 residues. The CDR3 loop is CASSPPNTGNYGYTF. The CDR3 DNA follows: TGTGCCAGCTCACCTCCAAATACAGGGAACTATGGCTACACCTTC.

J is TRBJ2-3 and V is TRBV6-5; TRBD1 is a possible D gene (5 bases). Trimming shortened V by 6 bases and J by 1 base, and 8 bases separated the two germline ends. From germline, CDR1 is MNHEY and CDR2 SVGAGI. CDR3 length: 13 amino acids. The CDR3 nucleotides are TGTGCCAGCAGCTCGACAGGCACAGATACGCAGTATTTT. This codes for CASSSTGTDTQYF.

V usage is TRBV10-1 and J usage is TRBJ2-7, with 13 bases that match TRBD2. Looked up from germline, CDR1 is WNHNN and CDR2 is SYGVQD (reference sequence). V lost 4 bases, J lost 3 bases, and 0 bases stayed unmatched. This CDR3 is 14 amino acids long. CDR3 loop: CASSGTSGGYEQYF. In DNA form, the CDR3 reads TGCGCCAGCAGTGGGACTAGCGGGGGCTACGAGCAGTACTTC.

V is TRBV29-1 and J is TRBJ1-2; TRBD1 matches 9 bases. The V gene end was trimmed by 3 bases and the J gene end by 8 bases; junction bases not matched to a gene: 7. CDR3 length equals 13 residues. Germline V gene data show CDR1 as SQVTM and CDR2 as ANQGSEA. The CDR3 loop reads CSVEGGQGYGYTF. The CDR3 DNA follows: TGCAGCGTTGAGGGGGGACAGGGATACGGCTACACCTTC. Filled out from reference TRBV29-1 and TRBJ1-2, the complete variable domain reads SAVISQKPSRDICQRGTSLTIQCQVDSQVTMMFWYRQQPGQSLTLIATANQGSEATYESGFVIDKFPISRPNLTFSTLTVSNMSPEDSSIYLCSVEGGQGYGYTFGSGTRLTVV.

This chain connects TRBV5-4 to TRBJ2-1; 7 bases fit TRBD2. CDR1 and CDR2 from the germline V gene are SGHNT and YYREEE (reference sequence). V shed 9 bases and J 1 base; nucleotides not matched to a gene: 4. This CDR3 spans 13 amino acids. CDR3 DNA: TGTGCCACCTGGGGACTATCCTACAATGAGCAGTTCTTC. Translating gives CATWGLSYNEQFF.

CDR3 sequence (DNA): TGTGCCAGCAGTTTAACGGGACATCAGCCCCAGCATTTT. Translation gives CASSLTGHQPQHF. The rearrangement links TRBV27 to TRBJ1-5, with D possibly matching TRBD1 (5 bases). The CDR3 covers 13 residues. Germline V gene sequence: CDR1 MNHEY, CDR2 SMNVEV (reference sequence). V lost 2 bases, J lost 5 bases, and 7 bases lay in between.

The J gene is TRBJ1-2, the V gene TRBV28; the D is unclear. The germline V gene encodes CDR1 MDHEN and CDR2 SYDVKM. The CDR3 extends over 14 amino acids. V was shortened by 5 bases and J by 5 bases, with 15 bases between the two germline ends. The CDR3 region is CASSIPTVSYGYTF. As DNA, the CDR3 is TGTGCCAGCAGTATCCCGACGGTCTCGTATGGCTACACCTTC.

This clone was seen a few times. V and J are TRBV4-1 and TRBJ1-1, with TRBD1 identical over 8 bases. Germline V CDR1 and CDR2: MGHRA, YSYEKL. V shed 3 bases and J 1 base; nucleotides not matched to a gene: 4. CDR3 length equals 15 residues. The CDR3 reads CASSHTGTGNTEAFF. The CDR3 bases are TGCGCCAGCAGCCATACCGGGACAGGGAACACTGAAGCTTTCTTT.

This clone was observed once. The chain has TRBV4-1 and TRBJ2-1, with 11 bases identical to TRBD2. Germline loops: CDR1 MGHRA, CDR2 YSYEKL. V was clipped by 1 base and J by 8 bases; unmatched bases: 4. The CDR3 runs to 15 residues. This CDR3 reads CASSQVAGGQDEQFF. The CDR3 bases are TGCGCCAGCAGCCAAGTAGCGGGGGGGCAAGATGAGCAGTTCTTC.

The CDR3 here is CASSSGLLYEQYF. The CDR3 DNA is TGTGCCAGCTCATCGGGACTACTCTACGAGCAGTACTTC. The chain links TRBV18 to TRBJ2-7, with 7 bases that match TRBD2. The CDR3 is 13 amino acids. CDR1 KGHSH and CDR2 LQKENI come from the germline V gene. Germline trimming cut 5 bases from V and 3 bases from J; bases unmatched to any gene: 4.

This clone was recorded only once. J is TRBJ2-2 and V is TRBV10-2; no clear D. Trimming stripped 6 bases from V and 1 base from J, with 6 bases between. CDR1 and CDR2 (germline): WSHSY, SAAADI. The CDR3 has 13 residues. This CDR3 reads CASSHRNTGELFF. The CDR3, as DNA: TGCGCCAGCAGCCACAGGAACACCGGGGAGCTGTTTTTT.

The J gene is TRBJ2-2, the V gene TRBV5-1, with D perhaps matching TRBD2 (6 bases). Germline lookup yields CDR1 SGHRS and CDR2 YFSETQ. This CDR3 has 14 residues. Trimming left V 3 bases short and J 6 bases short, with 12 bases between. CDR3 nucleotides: TGCGCCAGCAGCTGGGCCCCGGGGGCCGGGGAGCTGTTTTTT. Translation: CASSWAPGAGELFF.

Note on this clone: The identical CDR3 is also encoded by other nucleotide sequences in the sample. The CDR3 DNA follows: TGTGCCAGCAGCTTAGGGGGAACAGATACGCAGTATTTT. It yields the protein CASSLGGTDTQYF. V is TRBV7-3 and J is TRBJ2-3; tentatively, D is TRBD1 or TRBD2 (5 bases each). CDR1 SGHTA and CDR2 FQGTGA come from the germline V gene. V gave up 2 bases and J gave up 3 bases, with 6 bases separating them. The CDR3 consists of 13 residues. Full variable domain (outside the CDR3, taken from reference TRBV7-3 and TRBJ2-3): GAGVSQTPSNKVTEKGKYVELRCDPISGHTALYWYRQSLGQGPEFLIYFQGTGAADDSGLPNDRFFAVRPEGSVSTLKIQRTERGDSAVYLCASSLGGTDTQYFGPGTRLTVL.

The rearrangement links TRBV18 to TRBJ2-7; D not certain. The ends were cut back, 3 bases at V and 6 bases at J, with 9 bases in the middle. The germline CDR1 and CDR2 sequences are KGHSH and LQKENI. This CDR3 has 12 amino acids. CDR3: CASSPRITEQYF. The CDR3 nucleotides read TGTGCCAGCTCACCGCGAATTACCGAGCAGTACTTC.

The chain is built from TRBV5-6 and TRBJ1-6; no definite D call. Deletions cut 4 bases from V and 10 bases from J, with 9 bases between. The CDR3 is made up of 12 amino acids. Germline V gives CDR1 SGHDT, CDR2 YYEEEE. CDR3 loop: CASSLGASPLHF. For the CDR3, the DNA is TGTGCCAGCAGCCTAGGTGCGTCACCCCTCCACTTT.

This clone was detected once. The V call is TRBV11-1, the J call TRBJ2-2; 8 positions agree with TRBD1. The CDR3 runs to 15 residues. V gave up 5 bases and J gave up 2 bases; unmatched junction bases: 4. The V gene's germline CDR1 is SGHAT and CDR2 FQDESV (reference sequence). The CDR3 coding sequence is TGTGCCAGCAGCGTGACAGGGGACAACACCGGGGAGCTGTTTTTT. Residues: CASSVTGDNTGELFF.

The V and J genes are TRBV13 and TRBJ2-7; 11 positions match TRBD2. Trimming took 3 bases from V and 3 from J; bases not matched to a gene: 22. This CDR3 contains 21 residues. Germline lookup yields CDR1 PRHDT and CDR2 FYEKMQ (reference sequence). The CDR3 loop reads CASSFFLRPEGASGGFYEQYF. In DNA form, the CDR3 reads TGTGCCAGCAGCTTTTTTCTTCGCCCTGAAGGGGCTAGCGGGGGGTTCTACGAGCAGTACTTC.

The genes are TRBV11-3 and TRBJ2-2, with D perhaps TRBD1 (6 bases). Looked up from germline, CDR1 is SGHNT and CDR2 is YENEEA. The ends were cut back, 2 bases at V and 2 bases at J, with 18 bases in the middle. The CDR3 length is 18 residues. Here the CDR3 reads CASSLTQGLGPNTGELFF. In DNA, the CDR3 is TGTGCCAGCAGCTTAACTCAGGGGCTCGGCCCAAACACCGGGGAGCTGTTTTTT.

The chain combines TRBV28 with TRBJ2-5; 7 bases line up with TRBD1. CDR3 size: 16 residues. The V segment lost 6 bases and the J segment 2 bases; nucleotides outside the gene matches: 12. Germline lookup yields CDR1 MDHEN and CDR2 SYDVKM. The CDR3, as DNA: TGTGCCAGCAGAACATTCCAACAGGGGAATCAAGAGACCCAGTACTTC. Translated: CASRTFQQGNQETQYF. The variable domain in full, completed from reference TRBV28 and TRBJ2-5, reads DVKVTQSSRYLVKRTGEKVFLECVQDMDHENMFWYRQDPGLGLRLIYFSYDVKMKEKGDIPEGYSVSREKKERFSLILESASTNQTSMYLCASRTFQQGNQETQYFGPGTRLLVL.

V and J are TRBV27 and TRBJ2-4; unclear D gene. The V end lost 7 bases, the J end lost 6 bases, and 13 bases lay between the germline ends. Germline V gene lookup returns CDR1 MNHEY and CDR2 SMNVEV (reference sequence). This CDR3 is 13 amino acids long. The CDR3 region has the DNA TGTGCCAGCAAAGCATTAGACGCAAACATTCAGTACTTC. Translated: CASKALDANIQYF.

The CDR3 nucleotides are TGTGCCAGCAGCCAAGATCTCGGGAGTATGTACAATGAGCAGTTCTTC. Amino acid sequence: CASSQDLGSMYNEQFF. The chain is built from TRBV4-2 and TRBJ2-1, with D possibly TRBD2 on 6 matching bases. There are 16 residues in the CDR3. Germline V gene lookup returns CDR1 LGHNA and CDR2 YNFKEQ. Between the trimmed V and J ends, which lost 0 bases and 4 bases, there was a span of 13 bases.

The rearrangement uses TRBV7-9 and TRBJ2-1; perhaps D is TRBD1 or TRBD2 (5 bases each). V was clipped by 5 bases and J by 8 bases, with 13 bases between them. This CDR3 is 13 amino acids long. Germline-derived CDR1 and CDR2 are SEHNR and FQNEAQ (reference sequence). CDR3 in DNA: TGTGCCAGCAGCGTCGGGGCCCGGGATGAGCAGTTCTTC. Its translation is CASSVGARDEQFF.

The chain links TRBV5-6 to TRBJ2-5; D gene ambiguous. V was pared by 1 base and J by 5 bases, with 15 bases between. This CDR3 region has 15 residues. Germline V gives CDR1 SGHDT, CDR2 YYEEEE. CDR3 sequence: CASSLMGRSFETQYF. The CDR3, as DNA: TGTGCCAGCAGCTTGATGGGCAGGAGTTTTGAGACCCAGTACTTC.